This T cell receptor beta chain was captured by sequencing in a study of OX40 agonist ivuxolimab in advanced cancers. Broadly, across the study: Ivuxolimab, which targeted the costimulatory receptor OX40 (CD134), was an agonistic, fully human IgG2 monoclonal antibody. Intravenous ivuxolimab was administered to patients every 2 weeks at six dose levels: 0.01, 0.1, 0.3, 1.5, 3 and 10 mg/kg. Among the 50 to 55 dose-escalation patients, about 19 had hepatocellular carcinoma, 15 melanoma, 9 renal cell carcinoma and 9 head and neck cancer. The dose-escalation cohort was about 86% male with a mean age of about 60 years, ranging from roughly 20 to 80. Prior anti-PD-1, anti-PD-L1 or anti-CTLA-4 therapy was permitted, and checkpoint inhibitors had been received by less than 45% of dose-escalation patients. Partial responses occurred in three dose-escalation patients: two with cutaneous melanoma and one with hepatocellular carcinoma. Peripheral TCRbeta sequencing was intended to test whether TCR sequence diversity was altered and clonal T-cell expansion was caused by ivuxolimab. The paper covers the monotherapy dose-escalation part of the phase I ivuxolimab trial, which included N ≈ 52 patients.

This clone was picked up a small number of times. Its antigen is currently not known. The input lacks base qualities; no much larger clone sits a single base away. The paper's findings and limits, for the study overall: Partial responders in the 0.1-3.0 mg/kg groups had among the lowest normalized peripheral clonal expansion, especially among CD8+ T cells. Antigen specificity was not determined for the clonally expanded peripheral T cells. At doses from 0.1 to 3.0 mg/kg, clonal expansion was seen in both CD4+ and CD8+ blood T cells between baseline and week 6. After ivuxolimab, more expanded clones were found on average in CD8+ T cells than in CD4+ T cells. Low levels of normalized T-cell clonal expansion were also seen in some nonresponding patients.

The trial excluded patients who had a history of autoimmune disease or who were on systemic immunosuppression. Peripheral blood for TCR sequencing was collected from all dose cohorts at baseline, on cycle 4 day 1, and on cycle 7 day 1. Samples came from an open-label, multicenter, first-in-human phase I dose-escalation trial of ivuxolimab. Adults with locally advanced or metastatic melanoma, renal cell, hepatocellular, or head and neck squamous cell carcinoma were enrolled in the trial. Before TCR sequencing, CD4+ T cells and CD8+ T cells from peripheral blood were sorted into separate populations. To sequence the TCRbeta CDR3 region, genomic DNA was isolated from the sorted cells. TCRbeta CDR3 regions were sequenced using the immunoSEQ Assay. Entries here come from immuneACCESS through TCRdb and include only in-frame sequences with V and J called. Some clones fail to appear in such tables; in the studies checked, an unresolved V gene covers under half of the shortfall, and the cause of the remainder is unknown. The sample yields approximately 15,000 clones; 50% to 75% were counted once. The ten largest account for 7.5% to 9.5% of the sample.

The TCR sequence derives from an adult with an advanced solid tumor such as melanoma, head and neck, liver or kidney cancer. The material was CD4+ or CD8+ T cells sorted from blood, obtained in a trial of the OX40 agonist ivuxolimab.

The CDR3 region reads CASSWTGDSSYNEQFF. The DNA sequence is TGTGCCAGCAGTTGGACAGGGGACAGCTCCTACAATGAGCAGTTCTTC. This sequence uses TRBV6-5 and TRBJ2-1; 9 middle bases align to TRBD1. CDR1 MNHEY and CDR2 SVGAGI are derived from the germline V gene. V loses 4 bases at its end and J loses 0 bases; junction bases beyond the gene matches: 4. The CDR3 measures 16 amino acids from cysteine to phenylalanine. Of all the DNA, just the CDR3 is kept, 48 bases in frame from base 1.